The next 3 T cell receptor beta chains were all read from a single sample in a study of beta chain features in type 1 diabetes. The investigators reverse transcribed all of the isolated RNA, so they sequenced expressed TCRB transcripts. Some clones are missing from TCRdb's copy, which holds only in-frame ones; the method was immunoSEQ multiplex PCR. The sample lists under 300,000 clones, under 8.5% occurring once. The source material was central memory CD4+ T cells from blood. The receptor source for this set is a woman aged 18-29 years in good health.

This CDR3 is CASSPRLGWWYF. The DNA of the CDR3 is TGTGCCAGCAGCCCTCGTTTAGGGTGGTGGTACTTC. V is TRBV21-1 and J is TRBJ2-7. TRBV21-1 is given as a pseudogene. The CDR3 totals 12 residues.

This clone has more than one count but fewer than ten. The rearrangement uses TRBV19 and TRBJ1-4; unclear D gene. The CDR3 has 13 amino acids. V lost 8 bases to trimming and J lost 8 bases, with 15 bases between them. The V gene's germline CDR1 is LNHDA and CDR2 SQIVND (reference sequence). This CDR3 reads CASSTSHQEKLFF. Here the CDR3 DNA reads TGTGCCAGTTCGACCTCCCATCAGGAAAAACTGTTTTTT. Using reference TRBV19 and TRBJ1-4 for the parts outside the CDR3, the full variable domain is DGGITQSPKYLFRKEGQNVTLSCEQNLNHDAMYWYRQDPGQGLRLIYYSQIVNDFQKGDIAEGYSVSREKKESFPLTVTSAQKNPTAFYLCASSTSHQEKLFFGSGTQLSVL.

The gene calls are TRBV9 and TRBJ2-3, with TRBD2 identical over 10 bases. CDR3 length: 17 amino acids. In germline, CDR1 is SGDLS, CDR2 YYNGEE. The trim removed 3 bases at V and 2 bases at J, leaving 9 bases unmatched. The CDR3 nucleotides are TGTGCCAGCAGCGCGGGACTAGCGAGGGAGGTCACAGATACGCAGTATTTT. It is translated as CASSAGLAREVTDTQYF.